One and the same sample provided the 14 T cell receptor beta chains below, sequenced in a study of CD8+CD57+ T cells in acquired aplastic anemia (dated by TCRdb to the late 2010s). Sequencing was performed on an Illumina HiSeq 2000. Genomic DNA was used as template for profiling of TCR beta VDJ combinations and CDR3 sequences. The raw public reads went through TCRdb reprocessing: fastp at Q25, MiXCR clone calling, in-frame beta chains kept. Here each entry gathers all rows of one CDR3 protein and keeps the most common genes and DNA. The sample includes approximately 98,000 distinct CDR3 sequences, with approximately 48% observed a single time. The top ten constitute about a third of the sample. Input material: sorted CD4+, CD8+, or CD8+CD57+ T cells (not recorded which) from PBMCs. These receptors all come from a human donor in good health, serving as a control.

This clonotype has just one count. This sequence joins TRBV4-2 and TRBJ2-5; 10 bases align to TRBD2. The junction had 3 bases not matched to a gene; V was cut back by 3 bases and J by 5 bases. Germline assignment: CDR1 LGHNA and CDR2 YNFKEQ. The CDR3 contains 14 residues. DNA for the CDR3: TGTGCCAGCAGCCAGGGACTAGCGCGGGAGACCCAGTACTTC. Protein product: CASSQGLARETQYF.

This clonotype was seen at least ten times. V and J are TRBV6-7 and TRBJ2-7, with D possibly being TRBD1 (6 bases). TRBV6-7 is designated an ORF whose function remains uncertain. The V end lost 5 bases, the J end lost 2 bases, and 19 bases lay between the germline ends. This CDR3 is built from 16 residues. In DNA form, the CDR3 reads TGTGCCAGCAGTACCCAGGCACAGGGCAGGGCCTACGAGCAGTACTTC. Protein sequence: CASSTQAQGRAYEQYF.

About this clonotype itself: A much larger clone differs from this one at a single base, so this may be a read error. This chain joins TRBV5-1 and TRBJ1-1; D might be TRBD1 (5 bases). This CDR3 has 14 amino acids. CDR1 is SGHRS and CDR2 is YFSETQ in the germline V gene. The CDR3 DNA sequence: TGCGCCAGCAGCACCCCGACAGAGACCACTACTGCTTCCTTT. Its translation: CASSTPTETTTASF.

Many counts were recorded for this clonotype. The chain joins TRBV13 to TRBJ2-1; 8 bases fit TRBD2. Germline CDR1 reads PRHDT; CDR2 reads FYEKMQ (reference sequence). The CDR3 spans 15 residues. After removal of 5 bases from V and 6 bases from J, the junction contained 9 bases not matched to a gene. CDR3 nucleotide sequence: TGTGCCAGCAGCGTCGGAGCGGGGGCCCTCAATGAGCAGTTCTTC. Translated, it gives CASSVGAGALNEQFF.

The table lists this clonotype with many counts. This chain uses TRBV12-3 or TRBV12-4 with TRBJ1-5; D may be TRBD1 (5 bases). Trimming took 9 bases from V and 3 from J, leaving 15 bases between them. CDR3 length: 14 amino acids. The CDR3 protein is CASLGGGSNQPQHF. For the CDR3, the DNA is TGTGCCAGTTTGGGGGGGGGGTCCAATCAGCCCCAGCATTTT.

The chain has TRBV29-1 and TRBJ1-2; 11 positions agree with TRBD1. Germline loops: CDR1 SQVTM, CDR2 ANQGSEA. The CDR3 is 13 residues long. Losses at the gene ends were 4 bases for V and 8 bases for J; bases not matched to a gene: 6. The CDR3 DNA sequence: TGCAGCGTTGTGGGACAGGGGGAGGACGGCTACACCTTC. Encoded protein: CSVVGQGEDGYTF.

This clonotype was counted many times. The gene calls are TRBV24-1 and TRBJ2-3, with 8 bases fitting TRBD1. The length of the CDR3 is 16 residues. V lost 1 base and J lost 0; bases outside the gene matches: 2. Per germline, CDR1 KGHDR and CDR2 SFDVKD. CDR3 in amino acids: CATSDFGQGSTDTQYF. The DNA for the CDR3 is TGTGCCACCAGTGATTTCGGACAGGGTAGCACAGATACGCAGTATTTT.

The chain is built from TRBV29-1 and TRBJ1-1; the D is unclear. CDR1 and CDR2 from the germline V gene are SQVTM and ANQGSEA. The V and J ends lost 6 bases and 1 base respectively, with 9 bases between them. CDR3 length: 12 residues. CDR3 DNA sequence: TGCAGCGTGTCGGAGGCGAACACTGAAGCTTTCTTT. It specifies CSVSEANTEAFF.

The chain couples TRBV25-1 to TRBJ2-6; 13 bases are shared with TRBD2. Germline V gene data show CDR1 as MGHDK and CDR2 as SYGVNS. There are 18 residues in the CDR3. The ends lost 6 bases at V and 5 bases at J; junction bases unmatched: 10. The CDR3 DNA is TGTGCCAGCAGCGGGACTAGCGGGGATCCCCTCTGGGCCAACGTCCTGACTTTC. Translated, it gives CASSGTSGDPLWANVLTF.

The CDR3 loop reads CASSLTGTSKHEQYF. The CDR3 DNA reads TGTGCCAGCAGCTTGACCGGGACTAGCAAACACGAGCAGTACTTC. The chain links TRBV7-9 to TRBJ2-7, with 9 bases matching TRBD2. The CDR3 contains 15 residues. Germline CDR1 and CDR2: SEHNR and FQNEAQ (reference sequence). The V segment lost 3 bases and the J segment 5 bases; nucleotides outside the gene matches: 8. Full variable domain (remainder filled in from reference TRBV7-9 and TRBJ2-7): DTGVSQNPRHKITKRGQNVTFRCDPISEHNRLYWYRQTLGQGPEFLTYFQNEAQLEKSRLLSDRFSAERPKGSFSTLEIQRTEQGDSAMYLCASSLTGTSKHEQYFGPGTRLTVT.

This clonotype was observed many times. The V gene is TRBV19, the J gene TRBJ2-5; 8 bases align to TRBD1. Trimming cost V 3 bases and J 4 bases; bases outside gene matches: 4. Per the germline V gene, CDR1 is LNHDA and CDR2 is SQIVND (reference sequence). This CDR3 has 14 residues. The chain's CDR3 is CASSIPTGAETQYF. CDR3 nucleotides: TGTGCCAGTAGTATCCCGACAGGGGCAGAGACCCAGTACTTC.

Concerning this clonotype itself: An end of the junction differs from the germline gene, which may be a read error. This chain links TRBV10-3 with TRBJ2-7, with 8 bases matching TRBD1. The CDR3 is made up of 13 amino acids. Germline V gene lookup returns CDR1 ENHRY and CDR2 SYGVKD. The DNA for the CDR3 is TGTGCCAGTACCGGGACAGGCTCCTACGAGCAGCGCTTC. Encoded protein: CASTGTGSYEQRF.

This clonotype was found a few times. The rearrangement links TRBV4-3 to TRBJ1-4; 8 bases fit TRBD1. J lost 4 bases, V lost 5 bases, and 6 bases had no gene match. The CDR3 has 15 amino acids. Germline values: CDR1 LGHNA, CDR2 YSLEER. The CDR3 is CASSTDRVLNEKLFF. The CDR3 nucleotides are TGCGCCAGCAGCACGGACAGGGTTCTTAATGAAAAACTGTTTTTT.

V usage is TRBV25-1 and J usage is TRBJ2-7; maybe TRBD2 (7 bases). CDR3 length: 14 residues. Germline lookup yields CDR1 MGHDK and CDR2 SYGVNS. Trimming pared 6 bases from V and 2 bases from J, leaving 14 bases between. The CDR3 spells CASSNREGAYEQYF. For the CDR3, the DNA is TGTGCCAGCAGCAATAGGGAGGGGGCCTACGAGCAGTACTTC.